The clone carrying this T cell receptor beta chain was seen only once. Antigen: not known. This record belongs to a study of graft-versus-host responses after intestinal transplantation. General observations from the study: Researchers found peak circulating GvH clone levels linked to early post-transplant HvG declines.

This CDR3 has 15 residues. The germline CDR1 and CDR2 sequences are SGHRS and YFSETQ. V was pared by 0 bases and J by 1 base, with 10 bases between. Libraries were prepared by immunoSEQ multiplex PCR; TCRdb keeps only in-frame clonotypes and omits some of them. The sample holds approximately 100,000 clones; more than 75% are singletons and the top ten take over 1.3%. This specimen consisted of PBMCs, obtained 255 days after intestinal transplant. The rearrangement links TRBV5-1 to TRBJ1-1; D is ambiguous. The receptor's source is a human patient who received an intestinal transplant, so some T cells may come from the graft donor. The CDR3 loop is CASSLAVAGNTEAFF. In DNA, the CDR3 is TGCGCCAGCAGCTTGGCCGTCGCAGGGAACACTGAAGCTTTCTTT.